Described below is a single T cell receptor beta chain sequence and its context. The antigen remains undetermined. They ran version v3.0 of the immunoSEQ assay at survey level. Libraries were prepared by immunoSEQ multiplex PCR; TCRdb keeps only in-frame clonotypes and omits some of them. This table has 10,000 or so clones, 70% to 90% appearing once. The data derive from a study of long-term antiretroviral therapy in people with HIV. Study-wide findings and caveats: ART adherence, viral resistance and therapy changes were undocumented. Controls had broader CDR3 length ranges than HIV repertoires did. Collection of the blood, which took place between about 2004 and 2018, possibly occurred under older ART regimens.

The study drew at least one pre-ART and at least two post-ART PBMC samples from every donor. V lost 2 bases, J lost 8 bases, and 15 bases lay in between. The CDR3 contains 14 residues. In germline, CDR1 is SGDLS, CDR2 YYNGEE. The rearrangement uses TRBV9 and TRBJ2-3; perhaps TRBD2 as D (6 bases). The TCR was taken from a man aged 40-55 years with HIV. Source: unsorted PBMCs, taken 0.7 years after starting antiretroviral therapy. CDR3 nucleotides: TGTGCCAGCAGCGTTGGCCTCCTCGGGGGTACGCAGTATTTT. Encoded protein: CASSVGLLGGTQYF.